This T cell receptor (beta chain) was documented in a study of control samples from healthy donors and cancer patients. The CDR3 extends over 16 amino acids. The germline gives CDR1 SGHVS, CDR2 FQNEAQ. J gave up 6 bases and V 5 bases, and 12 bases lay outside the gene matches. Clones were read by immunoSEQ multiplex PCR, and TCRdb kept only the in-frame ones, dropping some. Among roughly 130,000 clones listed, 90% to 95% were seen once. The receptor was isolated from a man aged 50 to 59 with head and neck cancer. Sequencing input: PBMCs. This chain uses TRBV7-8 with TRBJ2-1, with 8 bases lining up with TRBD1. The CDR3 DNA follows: TGTGCCAGCAGCAGACAAACAGGGGGTCGAGGCAATGAGCAGTTCTTC. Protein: CASSRQTGGRGNEQFF.